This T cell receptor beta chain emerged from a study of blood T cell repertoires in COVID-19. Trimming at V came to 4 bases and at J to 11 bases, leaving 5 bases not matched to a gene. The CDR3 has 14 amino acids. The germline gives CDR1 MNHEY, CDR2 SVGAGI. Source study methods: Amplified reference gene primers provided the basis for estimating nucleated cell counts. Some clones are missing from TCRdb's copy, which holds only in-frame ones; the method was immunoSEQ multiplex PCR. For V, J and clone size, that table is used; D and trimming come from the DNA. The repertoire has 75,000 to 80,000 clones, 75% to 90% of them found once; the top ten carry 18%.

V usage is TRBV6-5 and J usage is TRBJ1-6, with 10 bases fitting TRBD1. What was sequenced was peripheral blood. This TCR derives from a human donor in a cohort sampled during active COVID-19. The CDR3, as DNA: TGTGCCAGCAGTTCGGGACAGGGGATCACACCCCTCCACTTT. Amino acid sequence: CASSSGQGITPLHF.